The 23 T cell receptor beta chains presented below share a single source sample, sequenced in a study of immune characterization of retroperitoneal liposarcoma (dated by TCRdb to the late 2010s). Library preparation used PCR. Reads for this sample came from a NextSeq 500. Using fastp at Q25 and MiXCR, TCRdb reprocessed the public reads and kept productive beta chains. A single entry per CDR3 protein holds the most common genes and DNA from its merged rows. The sample yields over 10,000 distinct CDR3 sequences; less than 55% were counted once. Of the sample, roughly an eighth falls within the top ten clones. The sample consisted of tumor tissue. These receptor sequences come from a female donor with retroperitoneal liposarcoma.

By share, this clonotype counts as large. One junction end does not reproduce the germline sequence, and a read error may be involved. This sequence joins TRBV6-1 and TRBJ2-5; a weak D match, TRBD2 (6 bases). This CDR3 contains 13 residues. Germline loops: CDR1 MNHNS, CDR2 SASEGT. This CDR3 is CASSEGGTSSIDF. In DNA, the CDR3 is TGTGCCAGCAGTGAAGGTGGCACTAGCTCGATTGACTTC.

This CDR3 is CASSRDFGGTDTQYF. CDR3 nucleotides: TGTGCCAGCAGCCGGGACTTCGGCGGCACAGATACGCAGTATTTT. The V gene is TRBV6-1, the J gene TRBJ2-3; a possible D gene is TRBD2 (6 bases). CDR1 MNHNS and CDR2 SASEGT come from the germline V gene. Between the trimmed V and J ends, which lost 6 bases and 1 base, there was a span of 14 bases. The CDR3 consists of 15 residues.

The genes are TRBV27 and TRBJ2-1; D might be TRBD2 (5 bases). The CDR3 is 15 amino acids. V dropped 3 bases and J dropped 1 base, with 10 bases sitting between them. Germline V gives CDR1 MNHEY, CDR2 SMNVEV (reference sequence). CDR3 amino acids: CASSLWQRSYNEQFF. DNA for the CDR3: TGTGCCAGCAGTTTGTGGCAGCGGTCCTACAATGAGCAGTTCTTC.

J is TRBJ2-3 and V is TRBV27; D unresolved. This CDR3 has 13 amino acids. Trimming took off 1 base at V and 6 bases at J, with 8 bases between the two ends. The germline V gene encodes CDR1 MNHEY and CDR2 SMNVEV (reference sequence). CDR3 amino acids: CASSLFFPDTQYF. DNA for the CDR3: TGTGCCAGCAGTTTATTTTTTCCGGATACGCAGTATTTT.

In the case of this clonotype: Compared with germline, one end of the junction differs, possibly owing to a read error. V gene TRBV6-8 combines with J gene TRBJ2-2; D tentatively fits TRBD1 or TRBD2 (5 bases each). The CDR3 contains 15 residues. CDR1 and CDR2 from the germline V gene are MNHGY and SAAAGT. The chain's CDR3 is CASKIPGPDTGELIF. The DNA for the CDR3 is TGTGCCAGCAAAATACCGGGACCCGACACCGGGGAGCTGATTTTT.

This clonotype is labeled medium-sized. The V and J genes are TRBV7-2 and TRBJ2-1; a possible D gene is TRBD1 (6 bases). Trimming pared 5 bases from V and 2 bases from J, leaving 13 bases between. This CDR3 contains 15 residues. The germline V gene has CDR1 SGHTA and CDR2 FQGNSA. The CDR3 is CASSAGDTAYNEQFF. CDR3 sequence (DNA): TGTGCCAGCAGCGCCGGGGACACGGCCTACAATGAGCAGTTCTTC.

This chain uses TRBV6-1 with TRBJ2-1, with 9 bases matching TRBD2. This CDR3 region has 16 residues. J lost 5 bases, V lost 5 bases, and 10 bases had no gene match. From germline, CDR1 is MNHNS and CDR2 SASEGT. The CDR3 nucleotides read TGTGCCAGCAGTCCTTATAGCGGGAGCGGGAACAATGAGCAGTTCTTC. This gives the protein CASSPYSGSGNNEQFF.

V is TRBV6-1 and J is TRBJ1-1; D is unclear. Germline V gene sequence: CDR1 MNHNS, CDR2 SASEGT. This CDR3 region has 13 residues. V was shortened by 6 bases and J by 3 bases, with 11 bases between the two germline ends. The CDR3 nucleotides read TGTGCCAGCAGACTAGGGAAGGACACTGAAGCTTTCTTT. This translates into CASRLGKDTEAFF.

This clonotype has just a few counts. J is TRBJ1-5 and V is TRBV6-1, with D possibly being TRBD1 (6 bases). V was cut by 9 bases and J by 4 bases, with 13 bases left in between. The CDR3 covers 13 residues. Germline V gives CDR1 MNHNS, CDR2 SASEGT. Here the CDR3 DNA reads TGTGCCAGTTCGGGACATTCGAATCAGCCCCAGCATTTT. Encoded protein: CASSGHSNQPQHF.

This clonotype has just a few counts. V usage is TRBV6-1 and J usage is TRBJ2-2; D call uncertain. V was shortened by 4 bases and J by 5 bases, with 14 bases between the two germline ends. CDR1 is MNHNS and CDR2 is SASEGT in the germline V gene. The CDR3 runs 15 residues. In DNA form, the CDR3 reads TGTGCCAGCAGTGCCCGCGCGGAGAGTACCGGGGAGCTGTTTTTT. Amino acid sequence: CASSARAESTGELFF.

This clonotype is medium-sized (0.01 to 0.1%) within its sample. The V gene is TRBV6-1, the J gene TRBJ1-6; the D is unclear. The CDR3 runs to 13 residues. Trimming cost V 1 base and J 7 bases, with 5 bases left between them. Germline values: CDR1 MNHNS, CDR2 SASEGT. The CDR3 DNA follows: TGTGCCAGCAGTGAAGAGAGGAATTCACCCCTCCACTTT. This encodes CASSEERNSPLHF.

This clonotype was observed at least ten times. The chain couples TRBV6-1 to TRBJ2-3; 7 nucleotides line up with TRBD1. Losses at the gene ends were 2 bases for V and 6 bases for J; bases not matched to a gene: 5. CDR1 is MNHNS and CDR2 is SASEGT in the germline V gene. The CDR3 contains 14 residues. The CDR3 reads CASSESPDRDTQYF. The CDR3 DNA sequence: TGTGCCAGCAGTGAATCCCCGGACAGGGATACGCAGTATTTT.

CDR3 region: CAGGGGDGEQFF. The DNA for the CDR3 is TGTGCCGGGGGGGGAGGGGACGGTGAGCAGTTCTTC. This chain joins TRBV6-5 and TRBJ2-1; 7 bases are shared with TRBD2. The V segment lost 11 bases and the J segment 9 bases; nucleotides outside the gene matches: 10. CDR3 length: 12 residues. The germline V gene encodes CDR1 MNHEY and CDR2 SVGAGI.

This clonotype was observed at least ten times. The chain couples TRBV6-1 to TRBJ2-6; D is ambiguous. The CDR3 is made up of 15 amino acids. Germline CDR1 MNHNS, CDR2 SASEGT. Between the trimmed V and J ends, which lost 5 bases and 0 bases, there was a span of 8 bases. In DNA, the CDR3 is TGTGCCAGCAGTCCGGCCGGCTCTGGGGCCAACGTCCTGACTTTC. Protein sequence: CASSPAGSGANVLTF.

This clonotype has at least ten counts. The chain recombines TRBV7-2 with TRBJ1-2, with 9 positions matching TRBD1. Germline CDR1 is SGHTA and CDR2 is FQGNSA. The V segment lost 6 bases and the J segment 4 bases; nucleotides outside the gene matches: 9. The CDR3 spans 15 residues. For the CDR3, the DNA is TGTGCCAGCAGTCAAACAGGGGGCGCGAGCTATGGCTACACCTTC. Protein product: CASSQTGGASYGYTF.

Only a few counts were recorded for this clonotype. This sequence joins TRBV6-1 and TRBJ2-1; TRBD2 matches at 8 bases. The J call may be faulty, since TRBJ2-7 better matches the DNA end. Germline V gene lookup returns CDR1 MNHNS and CDR2 SASEGT. This CDR3 has 18 residues. For the CDR3, the DNA is TGTGCCAGCAGTGAATCGCCAGCGGGGGCCATCAACTCCTACGAGCAGTACTTC. Encoded protein: CASSESPAGAINSYEQYF.

J is TRBJ2-1 and V is TRBV10-1, with unresolved D. The CDR3 runs 15 residues. The germline V gene encodes CDR1 WNHNN and CDR2 SYGVQD (reference sequence). With 3 bases removed from V and 4 bases from J, the gap between germline ends came to 13 bases. CDR3 nucleotides: TGCGCCAGCAGTGATCGAGACAAACCTTACAATGAGCAGTTCTTC. Its protein product is CASSDRDKPYNEQFF.

This clonotype has ten or more counts. This chain connects TRBV7-2 to TRBJ2-1, with D perhaps TRBD1 (6 bases). The J call is in doubt because the DNA end fits TRBJ2-5 better. The V gene's germline CDR1 is SGHTA and CDR2 FQGNSA. The CDR3 has 16 residues. CDR3 in DNA: TGTGCCAGCAGCCTCGGGCGAAACAGGGCAACAGAGACCCAGTACTTC. Protein product: CASSLGRNRATETQYF.

This rearrangement joins TRBV6-6 to TRBJ1-4; D is undetermined. V lost 5 bases, J lost 8 bases, and 18 bases lay in between. Germline CDR1 MNHNY, CDR2 SVGAGI (reference sequence). This CDR3 comprises 15 residues. CDR3 region: CASSGLTLREEKLFF. Here the CDR3 DNA reads TGTGCCAGCAGTGGATTGACACTTAGGGAAGAAAAACTGTTTTTT.

This clonotype was counted only a few times. The chain has TRBV7-2 and TRBJ1-5; no reliable D call. Germline CDR1 SGHTA, CDR2 FQGNSA. This CDR3 is 13 amino acids long. V lost 3 bases and J lost 7, with 10 bases in between. This CDR3 is CASSFESNQPQHF. For the CDR3, the DNA is TGTGCCAGCAGCTTCGAGTCGAACCAGCCCCAGCATTTT.

In its sample, this clonotype ranks as medium-sized (0.01 to 0.1%). This rearrangement joins TRBV7-2 to TRBJ2-1, with D perhaps matching TRBD2 (6 bases). In germline, CDR1 is SGHTA, CDR2 FQGNSA. V lost 1 base, J lost 2 bases, and 9 bases lay in between. This CDR3 region has 15 residues. As DNA, the CDR3 is TGTGCCAGCAGCTTAGATGGCGGGGCCTACAATGAGCAGTTCTTC. Residues: CASSLDGGAYNEQFF.

In regard to this clonotype: The CDR3 carries no conserved terminal phenylalanine or tryptophan, so it likely arises from a read error. No DNA is shown, since the ends of the CDR3 on it are uncertain; the CDR3 is the one TCRdb lists. The gene calls are TRBV6-1 and TRBJ2-1; TRBD2 reflects the table's D call only, with no check against the DNA. In germline, CDR1 is MNHNS, CDR2 SASEGT. The CDR3 is 13 residues long, ends included. This CDR3 reads CASSEREQETKLL.

The chain employs TRBV25-1 and TRBJ2-1; 13 bases map to TRBD2. The V segment lost 3 bases and the J segment 8 bases; nucleotides outside the gene matches: 13. CDR1 and CDR2 (germline): MGHDK, SYGVNS. The CDR3 runs to 18 residues. The CDR3 protein is CASSDPRRTSGRWDEQFF. CDR3 sequence (DNA): TGTGCCAGCAGTGACCCACGAAGGACTAGCGGGAGATGGGATGAGCAGTTCTTC.